What follows describes a single TCR beta chain. The sample belongs to a study of blood T cell repertoires in COVID-19. Study context: Collection of acute and convalescent COVID-19 samples took place in the United States, Italy and Spain. T cells, B-cell-depleted T cells, or PBMCs provided the cDNA or gDNA that served as material.

Under the authors' procedure: Quantification of nucleated cells was approximated via reference gene primer amplification. TCRdb's table, derived via immunoSEQ multiplex PCR, lists solely in-frame clones and lacks some. V and J calls and clone size are those listed in that table; D and trimming were worked out from the DNA. The sample has about 140,000 clones, about 80% seen once. Germline assignment: CDR1 SGHTA and CDR2 FQGNSA. Trimming cost V 4 bases and J 3 bases, with 10 bases left between them. The CDR3 spans 14 residues. V is TRBV7-2 and J is TRBJ1-5; tentatively, D is TRBD1 (5 bases). The sequence was collected from a human donor in a cohort sampled during active COVID-19. Material for sequencing was peripheral blood. The CDR3 region is CASSSQGNNQPQHF. The CDR3 nucleotides are TGTGCCAGCAGCTCCCAGGGAAACAATCAGCCCCAGCATTTT.